Given below is one T cell receptor beta chain in context. Each subset's genomic DNA was shared equally among a number of immunoSEQ plates. Per sorted-subset replicate PCR, input was around 200 ng DNA, representing about 29,000 T cell genomes. TCRdb keeps only in-frame clones here, not all; method: immunoSEQ multiplex PCR. The repertoire includes approximately 1,000,000 clones, 60% to 80% of them detected once, and 0.89% sits in the top ten. This sample was taken from a study of shared clonotypes between healthy human individuals. From germline, CDR1 is MNHNS and CDR2 SASEGT. The CDR3 covers 14 residues. V dropped 5 bases and J dropped 4 bases, with 14 bases sitting between them.

This receptor was obtained from a man between 18 and 35 years old in good health. Some clones in this sample may be carry-over from other donors' samples. V and J are TRBV6-1 and TRBJ1-2; D unclear. Input material: memory CD4+ T cells from PBMCs. Subset described: CD45RA-negative fraction. CDR3 amino acids: CASSWAGGGYGYTF. The CDR3 nucleotides read TGTGCCAGCAGTTGGGCAGGAGGAGGCTATGGCTACACCTTC.